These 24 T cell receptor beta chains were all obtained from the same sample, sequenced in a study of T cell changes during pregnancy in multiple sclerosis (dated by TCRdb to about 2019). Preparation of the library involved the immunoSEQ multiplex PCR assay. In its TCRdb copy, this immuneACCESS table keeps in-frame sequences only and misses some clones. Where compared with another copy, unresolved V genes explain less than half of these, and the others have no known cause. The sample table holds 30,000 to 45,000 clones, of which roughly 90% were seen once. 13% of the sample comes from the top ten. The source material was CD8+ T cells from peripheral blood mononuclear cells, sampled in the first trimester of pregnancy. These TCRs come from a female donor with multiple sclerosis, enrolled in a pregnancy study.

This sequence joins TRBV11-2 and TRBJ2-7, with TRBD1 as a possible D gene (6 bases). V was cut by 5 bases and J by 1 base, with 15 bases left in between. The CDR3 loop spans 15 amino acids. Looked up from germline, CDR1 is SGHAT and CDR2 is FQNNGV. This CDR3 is CASSRRADRSYEQYF. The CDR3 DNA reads TGTGCCAGCAGCCGTCGCGCGGACAGATCCTACGAGCAGTACTTC.

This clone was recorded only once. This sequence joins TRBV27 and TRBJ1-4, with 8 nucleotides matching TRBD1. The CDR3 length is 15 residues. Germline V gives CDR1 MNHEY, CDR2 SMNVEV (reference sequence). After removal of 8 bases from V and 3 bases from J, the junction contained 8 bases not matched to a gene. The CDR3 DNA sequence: TGTGCCAGCGCGAACAGGGGGTGGGCTAATGAAAAACTGTTTTTT. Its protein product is CASANRGWANEKLFF.

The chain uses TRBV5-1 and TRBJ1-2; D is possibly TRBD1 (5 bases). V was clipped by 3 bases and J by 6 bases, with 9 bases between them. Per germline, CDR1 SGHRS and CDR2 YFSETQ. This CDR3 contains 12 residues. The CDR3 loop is CASSWDSDGYTF. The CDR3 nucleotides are TGCGCCAGCAGCTGGGACTCTGATGGCTACACCTTC.

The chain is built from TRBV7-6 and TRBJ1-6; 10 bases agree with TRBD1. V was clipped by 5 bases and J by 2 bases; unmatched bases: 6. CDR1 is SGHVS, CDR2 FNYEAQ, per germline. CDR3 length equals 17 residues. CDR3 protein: CASSLLGQGAYNSPLHF. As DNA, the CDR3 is TGTGCCAGCAGCCTACTCGGACAGGGGGCCTATAATTCACCCCTCCACTTT.

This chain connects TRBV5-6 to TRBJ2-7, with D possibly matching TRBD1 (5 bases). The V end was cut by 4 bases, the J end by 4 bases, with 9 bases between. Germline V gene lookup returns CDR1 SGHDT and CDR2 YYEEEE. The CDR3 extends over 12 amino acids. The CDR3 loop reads CASSPDRYEQYF. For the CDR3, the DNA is TGTGCCAGCAGCCCAGACAGATACGAGCAGTACTTC.

As DNA, the CDR3 is TGTGCCAGCAGTGTCCGACAGGGGGCCACTGAAGCTTTCTTT. Translated: CASSVRQGATEAFF. J is TRBJ1-1 and V is TRBV6-5, with 10 positions matching TRBD1. This CDR3 comprises 14 residues. Germline CDR1 MNHEY, CDR2 SVGAGI. After removal of 5 bases from V and 4 bases from J, the junction contained 4 bases not matched to a gene.

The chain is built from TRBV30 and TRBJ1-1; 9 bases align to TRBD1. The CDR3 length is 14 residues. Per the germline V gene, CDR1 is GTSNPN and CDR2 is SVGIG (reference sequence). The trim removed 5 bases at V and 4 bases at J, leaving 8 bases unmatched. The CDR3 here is CAWGSGTGSTEAFF. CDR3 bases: TGTGCCTGGGGATCCGGGACAGGGAGCACTGAAGCTTTCTTT.

CDR3 amino acids: CASSFGGAWTEAFF. DNA for the CDR3: TGTGCCAGCAGCTTCGGGGGGGCATGGACTGAAGCTTTCTTT. V is TRBV13 and J is TRBJ1-1, with D possibly matching TRBD1 (6 bases). V lost 3 bases, J lost 5 bases, and 13 bases lay in between. This CDR3 contains 14 residues. Germline lookup yields CDR1 PRHDT and CDR2 FYEKMQ (reference sequence).

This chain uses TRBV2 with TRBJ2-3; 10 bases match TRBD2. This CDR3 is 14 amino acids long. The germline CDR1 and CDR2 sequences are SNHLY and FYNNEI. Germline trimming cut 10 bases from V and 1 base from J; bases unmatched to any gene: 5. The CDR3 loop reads CATSGGAGTDTQYF. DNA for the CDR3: TGTGCCACGAGCGGGGGGGCCGGCACAGATACGCAGTATTTT.

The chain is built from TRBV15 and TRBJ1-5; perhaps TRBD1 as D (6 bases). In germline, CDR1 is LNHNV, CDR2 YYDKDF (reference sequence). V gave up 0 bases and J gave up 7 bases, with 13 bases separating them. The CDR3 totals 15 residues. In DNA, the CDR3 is TGTGCCACCAGCAGAGATCTGGGCAGGGGCCAGCCCCAGCATTTT. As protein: CATSRDLGRGQPQHF.

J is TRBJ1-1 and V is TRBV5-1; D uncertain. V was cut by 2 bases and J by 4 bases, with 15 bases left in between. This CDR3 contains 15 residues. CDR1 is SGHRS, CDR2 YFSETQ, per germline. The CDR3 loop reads CASSLGRGPGTEAFF. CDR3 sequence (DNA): TGCGCCAGCAGCTTAGGCCGGGGTCCGGGCACTGAAGCTTTCTTT.

As DNA, the CDR3 is TGTGCCACCAGCGTGGGACAGGGATTCTACGAGCAGTACTTC. Translated, it gives CATSVGQGFYEQYF. The V and J genes are TRBV15 and TRBJ2-7, with 9 bases identical to TRBD1. Germline assignment: CDR1 LNHNV and CDR2 YYDKDF (reference sequence). This CDR3 region has 14 residues. After removal of 5 bases from V and 3 bases from J, the junction contained 5 bases not matched to a gene.

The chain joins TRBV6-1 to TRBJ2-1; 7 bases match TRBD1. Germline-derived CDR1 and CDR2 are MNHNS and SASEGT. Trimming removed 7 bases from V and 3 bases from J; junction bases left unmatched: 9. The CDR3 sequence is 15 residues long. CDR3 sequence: CASTSKGQLYNEQFF. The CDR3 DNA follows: TGTGCCAGCACTTCTAAGGGACAGCTCTACAATGAGCAGTTCTTC.

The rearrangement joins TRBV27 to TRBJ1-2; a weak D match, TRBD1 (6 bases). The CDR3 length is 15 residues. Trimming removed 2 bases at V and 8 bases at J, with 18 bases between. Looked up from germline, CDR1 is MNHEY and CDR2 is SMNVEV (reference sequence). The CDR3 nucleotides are TGTGCCAGCAGTTTAGGGGGCCCTGACAGGTGGGGCTACACCTTC. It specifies CASSLGGPDRWGYTF.

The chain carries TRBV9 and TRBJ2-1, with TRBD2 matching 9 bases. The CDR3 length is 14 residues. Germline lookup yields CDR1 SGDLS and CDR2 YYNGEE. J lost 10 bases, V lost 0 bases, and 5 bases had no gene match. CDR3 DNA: TGTGCCAGCAGCGTAGAGGGAACTAGCGGGGAGCAGTTCTTC. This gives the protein CASSVEGTSGEQFF.

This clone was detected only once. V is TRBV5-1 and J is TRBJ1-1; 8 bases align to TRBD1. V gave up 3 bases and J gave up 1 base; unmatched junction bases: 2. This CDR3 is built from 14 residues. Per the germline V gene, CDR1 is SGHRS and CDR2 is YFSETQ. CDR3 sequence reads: CASSYDRGNTEAFF. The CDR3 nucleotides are TGCGCCAGCAGCTACGACAGGGGGAACACTGAAGCTTTCTTT. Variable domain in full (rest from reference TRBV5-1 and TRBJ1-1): KAGVTQTPRYLIKTRGQQVTLSCSPISGHRSVSWYQQTPGQGLQFLFEYFSETQRNKGNFPGRFSGRQFSNSRSEMNVSTLELGDSALYLCASSYDRGNTEAFFGQGTRLTVV.

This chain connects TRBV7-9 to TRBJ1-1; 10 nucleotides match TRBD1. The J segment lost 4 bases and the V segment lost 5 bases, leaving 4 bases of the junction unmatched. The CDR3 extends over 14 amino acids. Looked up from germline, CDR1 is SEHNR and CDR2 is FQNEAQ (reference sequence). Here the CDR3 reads CASSTDRGLTEAFF. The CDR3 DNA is TGTGCCAGCAGCACCGACAGGGGGCTCACTGAAGCTTTCTTT.

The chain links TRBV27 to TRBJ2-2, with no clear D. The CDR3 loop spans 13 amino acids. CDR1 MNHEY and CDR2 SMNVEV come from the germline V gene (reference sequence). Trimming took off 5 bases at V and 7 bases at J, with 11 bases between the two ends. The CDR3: CASSPIVVGELFF. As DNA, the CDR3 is TGTGCCAGCAGTCCTATAGTGGTCGGGGAGCTGTTTTTT.

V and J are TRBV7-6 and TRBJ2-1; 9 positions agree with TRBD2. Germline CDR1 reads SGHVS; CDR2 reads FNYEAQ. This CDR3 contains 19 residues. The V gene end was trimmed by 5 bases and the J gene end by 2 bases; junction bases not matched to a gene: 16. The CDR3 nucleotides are TGTGCCAGCAGCCCAGAGGTGGGCGGGGGGGCCGCGACCTACAATGAGCAGTTCTTC. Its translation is CASSPEVGGGAATYNEQFF.

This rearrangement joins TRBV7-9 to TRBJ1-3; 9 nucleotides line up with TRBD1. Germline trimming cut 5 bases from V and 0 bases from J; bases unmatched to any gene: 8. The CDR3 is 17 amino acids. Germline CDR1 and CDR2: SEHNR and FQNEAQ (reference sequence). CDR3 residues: CASSQDRGLSSGNTIYF. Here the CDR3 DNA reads TGTGCCAGCAGCCAGGACAGGGGATTGAGCTCTGGAAACACCATATATTTT. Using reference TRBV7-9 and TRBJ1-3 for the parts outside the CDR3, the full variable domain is DTGVSQNPRHKITKRGQNVTFRCDPISEHNRLYWYRQTLGQGPEFLTYFQNEAQLEKSRLLSDRFSAERPKGSFSTLEIQRTEQGDSAMYLCASSQDRGLSSGNTIYFGEGSWLTVV.

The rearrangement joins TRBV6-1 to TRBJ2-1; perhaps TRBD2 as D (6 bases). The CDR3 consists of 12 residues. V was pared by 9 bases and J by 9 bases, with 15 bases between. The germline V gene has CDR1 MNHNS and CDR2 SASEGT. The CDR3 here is CASPGGSGEQFF. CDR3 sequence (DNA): TGTGCCAGTCCCGGGGGTTCGGGTGAGCAGTTCTTC.

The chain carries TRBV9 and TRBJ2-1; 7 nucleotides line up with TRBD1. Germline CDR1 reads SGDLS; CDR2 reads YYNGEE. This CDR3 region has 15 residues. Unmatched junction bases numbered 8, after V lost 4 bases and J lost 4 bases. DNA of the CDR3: TGTGCCAGCAGCACTCAAGGGGGACAGTACAATGAGCAGTTCTTC. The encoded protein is CASSTQGGQYNEQFF.

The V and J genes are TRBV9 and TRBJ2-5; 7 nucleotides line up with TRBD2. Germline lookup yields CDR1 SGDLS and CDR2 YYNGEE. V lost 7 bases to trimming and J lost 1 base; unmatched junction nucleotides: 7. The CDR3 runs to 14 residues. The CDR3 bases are TGTGCCAGCGGCAACGGGGAGGGCCAAGAGACCCAGTACTTC. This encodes CASGNGEGQETQYF.

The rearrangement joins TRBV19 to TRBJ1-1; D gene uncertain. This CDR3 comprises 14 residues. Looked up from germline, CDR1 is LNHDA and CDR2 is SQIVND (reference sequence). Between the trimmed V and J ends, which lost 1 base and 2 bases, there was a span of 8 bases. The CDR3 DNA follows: TGTGCCAGTAGTATAGGGGAGGGAAACACTGAAGCTTTCTTT. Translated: CASSIGEGNTEAFF.